The T cell receptor (beta chain) described here comes from a study of HIV-infected patients and healthy controls. This clonotype has just a few counts. Each CDR3 protein gets one entry after TCRdb re-called the 5' RACE reads with MiXCR. The sample comprises more than 60,000 distinct CDR3 sequences, roughly a fifth of which are singletons, and 1.4% to 1.5% rests with the top ten. The receptor's source is a human donor in good health. Input material: CD4+ T cells from blood.

This CDR3 is CASRVLQLASYSPLHF. Written as DNA, the CDR3 is TGTGCCAGCAGGGTACTGCAGTTGGCGTCGTATTCACCCCTCCACTTT. The rearrangement joins TRBV6-5 to TRBJ1-6; D is unresolved. The germline V and J ends were trimmed by 6 bases and 8 bases, with 20 bases remaining between them. CDR3 length equals 16 residues. Germline V CDR1 and CDR2: MNHEY, SVGAGI.